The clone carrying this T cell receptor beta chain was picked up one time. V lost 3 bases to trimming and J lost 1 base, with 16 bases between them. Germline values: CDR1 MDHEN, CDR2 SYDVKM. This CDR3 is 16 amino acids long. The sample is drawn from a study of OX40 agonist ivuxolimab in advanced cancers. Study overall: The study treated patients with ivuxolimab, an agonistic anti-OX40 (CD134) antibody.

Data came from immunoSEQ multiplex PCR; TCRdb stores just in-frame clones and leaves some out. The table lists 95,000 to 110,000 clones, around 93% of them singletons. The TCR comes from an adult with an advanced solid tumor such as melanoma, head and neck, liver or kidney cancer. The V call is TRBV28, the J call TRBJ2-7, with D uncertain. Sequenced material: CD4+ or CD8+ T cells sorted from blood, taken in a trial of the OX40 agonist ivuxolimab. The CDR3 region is CASSFPFGQRSYEQYF. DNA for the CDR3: TGTGCCAGCAGTTTTCCCTTCGGGCAGAGATCCTACGAGCAGTACTTC.